This TCR beta chain was found in a study of long-term antiretroviral therapy in people with HIV. The study's findings and limits: Repertoire composition at all time points was dominated by clones that had expanded before ART.

Before DNA extraction, roughly 0.85-10 million cryopreserved PBMC were held in the samples. About this clone itself: Its antigen is currently unknown.

A v3.0 immunoSEQ assay was performed at survey level. Roughly 40,000-50,000 T-cell genomes per sample were the sequencing target. The repertoire was sequenced with immunoSEQ multiplex PCR; TCRdb's copy has only in-frame clones and lacks some. This sample has fewer than 45,000 clones, with roughly 80% found just once. Germline CDR1 and CDR2: KGHSH and LQKENI. V gave up 2 bases and J gave up 0 bases, with 8 bases separating them. This CDR3 has 15 amino acids. This chain joins TRBV18 and TRBJ2-1; possible D gene TRBD2, 6 bases. The sequence derives from a man aged 18 to 30 with HIV. The sequencing here drew on unsorted PBMCs, taken 0.3 years after starting antiretroviral therapy. CDR3 DNA: TGTGCCAGCTCACCAGGAGGGAGCTCCTACAATGAGCAGTTCTTC. This codes for CASSPGGSSYNEQFF.